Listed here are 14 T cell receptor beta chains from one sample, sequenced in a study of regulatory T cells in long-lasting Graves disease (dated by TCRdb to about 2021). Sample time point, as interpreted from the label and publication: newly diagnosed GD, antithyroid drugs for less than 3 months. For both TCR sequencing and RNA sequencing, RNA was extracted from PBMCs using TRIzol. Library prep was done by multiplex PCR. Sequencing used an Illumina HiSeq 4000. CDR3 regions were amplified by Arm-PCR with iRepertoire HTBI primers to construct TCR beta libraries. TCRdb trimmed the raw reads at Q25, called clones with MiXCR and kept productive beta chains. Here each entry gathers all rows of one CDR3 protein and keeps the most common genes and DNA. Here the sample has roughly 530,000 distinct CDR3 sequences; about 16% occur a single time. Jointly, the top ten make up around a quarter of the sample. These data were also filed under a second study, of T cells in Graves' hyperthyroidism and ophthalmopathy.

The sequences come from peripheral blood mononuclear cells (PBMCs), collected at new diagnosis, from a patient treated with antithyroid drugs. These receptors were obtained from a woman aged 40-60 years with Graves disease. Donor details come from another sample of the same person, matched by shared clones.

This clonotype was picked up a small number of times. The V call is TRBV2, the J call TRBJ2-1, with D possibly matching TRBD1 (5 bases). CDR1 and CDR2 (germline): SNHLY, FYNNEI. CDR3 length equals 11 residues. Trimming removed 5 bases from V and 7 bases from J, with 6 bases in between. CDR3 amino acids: CASSYRNEQFF. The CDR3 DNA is TGTGCCAGCAGTTACAGGAATGAGCAGTTCTTC.

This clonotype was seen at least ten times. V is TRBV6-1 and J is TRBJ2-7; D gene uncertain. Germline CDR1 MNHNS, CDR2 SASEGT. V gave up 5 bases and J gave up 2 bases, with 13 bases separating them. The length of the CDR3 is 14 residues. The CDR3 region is CASSPISPTYEQYF. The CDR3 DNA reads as TGTGCCAGCAGTCCAATCAGTCCTACCTACGAGCAGTACTTC.

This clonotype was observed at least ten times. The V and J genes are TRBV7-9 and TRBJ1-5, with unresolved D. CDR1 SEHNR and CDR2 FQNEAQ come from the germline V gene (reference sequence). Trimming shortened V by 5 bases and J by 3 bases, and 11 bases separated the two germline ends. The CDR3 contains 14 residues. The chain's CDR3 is CASSLQDINQPQHF. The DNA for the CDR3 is TGTGCCAGCAGCCTTCAGGATATCAATCAGCCCCAGCATTTT.

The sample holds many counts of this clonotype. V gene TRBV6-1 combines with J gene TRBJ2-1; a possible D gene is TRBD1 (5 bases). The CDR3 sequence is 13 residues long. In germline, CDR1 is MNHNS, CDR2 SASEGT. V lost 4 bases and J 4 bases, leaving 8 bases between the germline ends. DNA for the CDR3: TGTGCCAGCAGTGTACAGGCTTACAATGAGCAGTTCTTC. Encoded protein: CASSVQAYNEQFF.

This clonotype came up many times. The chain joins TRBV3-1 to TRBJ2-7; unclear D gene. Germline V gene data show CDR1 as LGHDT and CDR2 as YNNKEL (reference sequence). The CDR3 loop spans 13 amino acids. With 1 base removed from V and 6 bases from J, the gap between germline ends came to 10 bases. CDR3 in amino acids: CASSQGVLFEQYF. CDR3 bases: TGTGCCAGCAGCCAAGGGGTCTTGTTCGAGCAGTACTTC.

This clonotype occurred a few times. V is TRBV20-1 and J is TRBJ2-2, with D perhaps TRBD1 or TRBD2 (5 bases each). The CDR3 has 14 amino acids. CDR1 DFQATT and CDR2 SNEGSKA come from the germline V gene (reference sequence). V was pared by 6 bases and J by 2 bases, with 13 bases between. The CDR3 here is CSAARDLNTGELFF. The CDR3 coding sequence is TGCAGTGCGGCCCGGGACCTCAACACCGGGGAGCTGTTTTTT.

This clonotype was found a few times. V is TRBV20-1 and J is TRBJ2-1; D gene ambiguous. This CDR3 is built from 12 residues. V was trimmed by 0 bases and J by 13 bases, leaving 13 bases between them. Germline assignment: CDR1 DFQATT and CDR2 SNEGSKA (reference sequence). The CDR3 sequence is CSARDMALPQFF. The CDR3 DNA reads TGCAGTGCTAGAGATATGGCCTTACCACAGTTCTTC.

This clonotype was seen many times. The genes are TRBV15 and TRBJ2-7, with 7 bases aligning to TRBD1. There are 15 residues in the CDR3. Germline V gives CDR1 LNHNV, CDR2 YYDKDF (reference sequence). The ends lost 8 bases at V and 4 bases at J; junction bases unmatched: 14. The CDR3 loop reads CATHDWSGGQYEQYF. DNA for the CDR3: TGTGCCACCCACGACTGGTCAGGGGGACAATACGAGCAGTACTTC.

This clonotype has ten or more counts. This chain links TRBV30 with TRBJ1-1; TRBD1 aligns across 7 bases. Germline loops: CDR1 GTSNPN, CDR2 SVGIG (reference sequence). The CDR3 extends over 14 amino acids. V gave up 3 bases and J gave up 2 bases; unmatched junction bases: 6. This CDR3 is CAWSVTGLNTEAFF. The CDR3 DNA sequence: TGTGCCTGGAGCGTGACAGGGCTTAACACTGAAGCTTTCTTT.

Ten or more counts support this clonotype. The CDR3 DNA is TGTGCCAGCAGTGAAGGGACGGCTGGAAACACCATATATTTT. Protein product: CASSEGTAGNTIYF. The V call is TRBV2, the J call TRBJ1-3; D is undetermined. Trimming left V 1 base short and J 2 bases short, with 6 bases between. CDR1 is SNHLY, CDR2 FYNNEI, per germline. The CDR3 is 14 amino acids.

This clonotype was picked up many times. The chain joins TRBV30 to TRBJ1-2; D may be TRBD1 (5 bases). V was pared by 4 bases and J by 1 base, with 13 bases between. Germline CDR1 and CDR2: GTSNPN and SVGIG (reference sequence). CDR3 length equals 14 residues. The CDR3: CAWTHGGINYGYTF. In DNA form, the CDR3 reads TGTGCCTGGACCCACGGGGGGATTAACTATGGCTACACCTTC.

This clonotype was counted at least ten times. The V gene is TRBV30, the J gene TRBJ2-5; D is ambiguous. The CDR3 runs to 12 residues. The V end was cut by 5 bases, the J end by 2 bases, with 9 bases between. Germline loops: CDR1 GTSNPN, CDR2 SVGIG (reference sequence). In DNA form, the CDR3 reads TGTGCCTGGGCCGGGCGGCAAGAGACCCAGTACTTC. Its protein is CAWAGRQETQYF. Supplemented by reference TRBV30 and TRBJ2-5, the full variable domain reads SQTIHQWPATLVQPVGSPLSLECTVEGTSNPNLYWYRQAAGRGLQLLFYSVGIGQISSEVPQNLSASRPQDRQFILSSKKLLLSDSGFYLCAWAGRQETQYFGPGTRLLVL.

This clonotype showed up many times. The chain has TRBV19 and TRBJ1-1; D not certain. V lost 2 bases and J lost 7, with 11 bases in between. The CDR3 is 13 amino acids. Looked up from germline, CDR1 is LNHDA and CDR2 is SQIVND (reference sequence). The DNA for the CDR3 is TGTGCCAGTAGTATAATGGAAAAGAGTGAAGCTTTCTTT. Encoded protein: CASSIMEKSEAFF.

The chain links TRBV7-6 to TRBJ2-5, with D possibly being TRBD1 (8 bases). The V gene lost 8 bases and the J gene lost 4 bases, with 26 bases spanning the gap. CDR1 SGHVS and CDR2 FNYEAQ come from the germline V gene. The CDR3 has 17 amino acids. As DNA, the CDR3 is TGTGCCAGCCTAACTGACAGGGGAAAGGGGGGGAGAGAGACCCAGTACTTC. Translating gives CASLTDRGKGGRETQYF. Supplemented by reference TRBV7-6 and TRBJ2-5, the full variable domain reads GAGVSQSPRYKVTKRGQDVALRCDPISGHVSLYWYRQALGQGPEFLTYFNYEAQQDKSGLPNDRFSAERPEGSISTLTIQRTEQRDSAMYRCASLTDRGKGGRETQYFGPGTRLLVL.